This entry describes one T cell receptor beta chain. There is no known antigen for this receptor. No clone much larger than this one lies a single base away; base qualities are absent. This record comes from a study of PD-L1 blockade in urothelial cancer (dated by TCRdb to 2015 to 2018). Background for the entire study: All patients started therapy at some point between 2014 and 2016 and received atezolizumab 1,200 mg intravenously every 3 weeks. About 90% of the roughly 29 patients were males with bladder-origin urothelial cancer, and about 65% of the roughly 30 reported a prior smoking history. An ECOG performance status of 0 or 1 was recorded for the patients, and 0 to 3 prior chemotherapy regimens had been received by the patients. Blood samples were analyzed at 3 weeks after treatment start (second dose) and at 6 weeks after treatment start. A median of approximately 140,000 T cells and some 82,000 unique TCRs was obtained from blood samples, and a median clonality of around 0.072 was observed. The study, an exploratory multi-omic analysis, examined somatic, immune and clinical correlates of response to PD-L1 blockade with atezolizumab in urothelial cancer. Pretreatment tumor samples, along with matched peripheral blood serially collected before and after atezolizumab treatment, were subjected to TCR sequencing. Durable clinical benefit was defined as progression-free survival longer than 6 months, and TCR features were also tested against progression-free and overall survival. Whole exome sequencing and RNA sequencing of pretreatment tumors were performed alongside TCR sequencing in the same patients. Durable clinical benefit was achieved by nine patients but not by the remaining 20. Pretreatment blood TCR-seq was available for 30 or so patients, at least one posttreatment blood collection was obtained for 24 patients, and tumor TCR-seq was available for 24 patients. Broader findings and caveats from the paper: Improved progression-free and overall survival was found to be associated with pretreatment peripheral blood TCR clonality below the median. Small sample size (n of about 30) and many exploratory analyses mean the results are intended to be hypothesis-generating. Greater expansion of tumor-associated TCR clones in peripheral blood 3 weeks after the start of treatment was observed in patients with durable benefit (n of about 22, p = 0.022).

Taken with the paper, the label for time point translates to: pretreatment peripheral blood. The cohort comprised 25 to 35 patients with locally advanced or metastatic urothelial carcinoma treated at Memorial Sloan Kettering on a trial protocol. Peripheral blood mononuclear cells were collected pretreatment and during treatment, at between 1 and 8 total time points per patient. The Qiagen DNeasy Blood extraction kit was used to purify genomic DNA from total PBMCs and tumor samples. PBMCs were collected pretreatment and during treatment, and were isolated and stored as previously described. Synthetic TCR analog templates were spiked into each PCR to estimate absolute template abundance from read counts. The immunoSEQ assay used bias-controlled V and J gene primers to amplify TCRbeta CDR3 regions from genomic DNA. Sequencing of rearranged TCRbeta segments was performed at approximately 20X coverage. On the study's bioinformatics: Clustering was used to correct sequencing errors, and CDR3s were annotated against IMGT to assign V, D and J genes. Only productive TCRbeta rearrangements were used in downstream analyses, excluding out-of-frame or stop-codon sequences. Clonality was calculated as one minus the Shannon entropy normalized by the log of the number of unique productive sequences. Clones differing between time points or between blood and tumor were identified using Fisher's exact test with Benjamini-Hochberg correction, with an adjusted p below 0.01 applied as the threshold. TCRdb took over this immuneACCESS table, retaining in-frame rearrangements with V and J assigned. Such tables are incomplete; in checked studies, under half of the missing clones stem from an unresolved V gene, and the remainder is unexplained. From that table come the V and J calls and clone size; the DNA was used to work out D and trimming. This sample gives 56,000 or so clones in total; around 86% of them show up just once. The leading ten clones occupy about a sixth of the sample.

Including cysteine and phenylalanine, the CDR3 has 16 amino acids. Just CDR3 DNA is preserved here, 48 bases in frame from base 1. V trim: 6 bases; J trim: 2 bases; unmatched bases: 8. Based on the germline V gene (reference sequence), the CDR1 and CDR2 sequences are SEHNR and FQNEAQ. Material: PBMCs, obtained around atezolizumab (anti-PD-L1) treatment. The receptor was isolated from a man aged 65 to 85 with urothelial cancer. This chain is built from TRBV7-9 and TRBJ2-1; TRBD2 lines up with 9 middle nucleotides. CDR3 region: CASSPTSGPPYNEQFF. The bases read TGTGCCAGCAGTCCCACTAGCGGGCCTCCCTACAATGAGCAGTTCTTC.